The T cell receptor (beta chain) described here comes from a study of blood T cells in healthy people across ages. Points from the study as a whole: The fall in TCR beta diversity per million T cells was roughly linear with age.

This CDR3 is built from 15 residues. V lost 4 bases, J lost 1 base, and 7 bases stayed unmatched. The germline V gene has CDR1 SGHRS and CDR2 YFSETQ. The study drew donors from healthy Caucasian individuals in Russia aged roughly 6 to 90. This clonotype was seen a handful of times. Its antigen is undetermined. With a J-beta primer mix and a sample-barcoded 5' primer, a second PCR ran roughly 6 to 11 cycles. TCRdb re-analysed the 5' RACE reads in MiXCR, keeping a single row per CDR3 protein. Of some 920,000 distinct CDR3 sequences detected, roughly 51% appear once; the ten largest clones hold about 21%.

J is TRBJ1-1 and V is TRBV5-1; 7 bases are a match to TRBD1. The sample was blood. The sequence derives from a woman aged 60-75 years in good health. CDR3 in amino acids: CASSPRDSWNTEAFF. CDR3 DNA sequence: TGCGCCAGCAGCCCCCGGGACAGCTGGAACACTGAAGCTTTCTTT.